The clone carrying this T cell receptor beta chain has at least ten counts. Its specificity is not known. Via MiXCR, TCRdb re-called the reads, giving one row per CDR3 protein. The sample lists 200,000 to 300,000 distinct CDR3 sequences; around 6.6% were seen once. This sample was included in a study of T cell repertoires in cytomegalovirus infection. Study-wide background: Matching HLA type and CMV infection were both indicated by public TCR beta signatures. Study-wide results and caveats: Summed frequency of shared TCR beta families picked out CMV carriers who also had the relevant HLA. The study found HLA-C-restricted CMV-specific TCR beta clonotypes dominating the ex vivo response.

CDR1 and CDR2 (germline): SGHTA, FQGNSA. The CDR3 is made up of 14 amino acids. V lost 5 bases to trimming and J lost 5 bases, with 15 bases between them. The TCR originated in a human donor in good health (CMV status not recorded). Some clones in this sample may be carry-over from other donors' samples. Source material: PBMCs. The gene calls are TRBV7-2 and TRBJ1-1, with D perhaps TRBD1 (6 bases). CDR3 DNA: TGTGCCAGCAGCCCCGGCAGGGGAAAGACTGAAGCTTTCTTT. As protein: CASSPGRGKTEAFF.